The present TCR beta chain was sequenced within a study of beta chain features in type 1 diabetes. What was sequenced were expressed TCRB transcripts, since all of the isolated RNA had been reverse transcribed. Sequenced by immunoSEQ multiplex PCR; TCRdb stores in-frame clones only, minus some. The table has a few hundred thousand clones, 25% to 30% seen once; the top ten hold 3.5% to 4.5%. The CDR3 runs 14 residues. Germline CDR1 SQVTM, CDR2 ANQGSEA. J lost 1 base, V lost 7 bases, and 8 bases had no gene match. The TCR originated in a young man in good health. The sample taken for sequencing was central memory CD4+ T cells from blood. The chain employs TRBV29-1 and TRBJ2-5; 8 bases map to TRBD2. The CDR3 bases are TGCAGCGCCGAGGCTAGCGGGCGCCAAGAGACCCAGTACTTC. Translated, it gives CSAEASGRQETQYF.